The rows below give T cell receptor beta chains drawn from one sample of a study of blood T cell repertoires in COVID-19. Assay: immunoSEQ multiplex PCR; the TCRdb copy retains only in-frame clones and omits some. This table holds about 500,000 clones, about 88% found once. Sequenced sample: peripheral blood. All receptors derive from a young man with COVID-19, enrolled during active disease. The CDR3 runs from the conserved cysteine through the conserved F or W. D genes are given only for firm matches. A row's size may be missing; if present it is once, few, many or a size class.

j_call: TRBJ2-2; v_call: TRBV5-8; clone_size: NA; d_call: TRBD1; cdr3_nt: TGTGCCAGCAGCTCTCCCACCGGGACAGCGAACACCGGGGAGCTGTTTTTT; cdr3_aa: CASSSPTGTANTGELFF
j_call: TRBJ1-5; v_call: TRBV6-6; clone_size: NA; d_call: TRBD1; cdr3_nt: TGTGCCAGCAGTAGCCCCTCGGACAGGGAACAGCCCCAGCATTTT; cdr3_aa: CASSSPSDREQPQHF
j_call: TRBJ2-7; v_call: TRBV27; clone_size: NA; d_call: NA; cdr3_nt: TGTGCCAGCAGTTTGAATTGGGGCGGTGAGCAGTACTTC; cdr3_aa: CASSLNWGGEQYF
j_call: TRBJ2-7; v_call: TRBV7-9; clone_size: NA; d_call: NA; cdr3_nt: TGTGCCAGCAGCTCACAGGCTCTCGAGCAGTACTTC; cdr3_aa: CASSSQALEQYF
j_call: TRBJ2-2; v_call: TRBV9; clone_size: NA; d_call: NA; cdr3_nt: TGTGCCAGCAGCGTGGAGTCATCGAACACCGGGGAGCTGTTTTTT; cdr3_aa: CASSVESSNTGELFF
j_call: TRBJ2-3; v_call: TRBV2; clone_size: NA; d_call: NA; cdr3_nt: TGTGCCAGCAGAGGGTTAGGACTACCCACAGATACGCAGTATTTT; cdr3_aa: CASRGLGLPTDTQYF
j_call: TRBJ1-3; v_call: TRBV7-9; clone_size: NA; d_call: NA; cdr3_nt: TGTGCCAGCAGCTTACCGGGAGGAAACACCATATATTTT; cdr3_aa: CASSLPGGNTIYF
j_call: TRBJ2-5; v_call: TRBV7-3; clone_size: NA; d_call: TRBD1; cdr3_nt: TGTGCCAGCAGCTTAACATCCGGGACAGGGGGGGAGACCCAGTACTTC; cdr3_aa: CASSLTSGTGGETQYF
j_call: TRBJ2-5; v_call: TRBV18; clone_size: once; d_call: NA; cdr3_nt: TGTGCCAGCTCACCATGGAGGGAAGAGACCCAGTACTTC; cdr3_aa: CASSPWREETQYF
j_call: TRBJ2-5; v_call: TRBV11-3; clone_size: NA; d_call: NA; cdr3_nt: TGTGCCAGCAGCCAGACCCCTGATAGGGGGACCCAGTACTTC; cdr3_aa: CASSQTPDRGTQYF
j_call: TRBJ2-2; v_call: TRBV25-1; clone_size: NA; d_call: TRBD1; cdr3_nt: TGTGCCAGCAGTGAGGACAGGACCACCGGGGAGCTGTTTTTT; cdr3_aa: CASSEDRTTGELFF